This TCR beta chain was documented in a study of circulating CD8 cells and anti-PD-1 response in melanoma. Study information: Nivolumab was given intravenously at 3 mg/kg every 2 weeks. Non-responders showed stable or progressive disease; responders showed complete or partial response.

Worth noting for this clonotype: Germline and junction disagree at one end, which may indicate a read error.

From live CD3+CD8+TCRalphabeta+ cells, four PD-1 and/or TIGIT subsets were sorted. Germline V gives CDR1 SGHVS, CDR2 FQNEAQ. The CDR3 contains 17 residues. Each library started from about 14 ng of total RNA using the QIAseq Immune Repertoire TCR panel. TCRdb reprocessed the reads with MiXCR, giving one entry per CDR3 protein. The sample records some 970 distinct CDR3 sequences, 9.5% to 13% being singletons. The input for sequencing was CD8+ T cells from PBMCs, taken at baseline or after one month of anti-PD-1 therapy (not recorded which). This sequence joins TRBV7-8 and TRBJ2-5; 13 nucleotides match TRBD2. The receptor comes from a human donor with melanoma. CDR3 sequence: CASSQGTSGEIKETQNF. The CDR3 DNA follows: TGTGCCAGCAGCCAAGGGACTAGCGGGGAAATTAAAGAGACCCAGAACTTC. Together with reference TRBV7-8 and TRBJ2-5, the CDR3 gives the full variable domain: GAGVSQSPRYKVAKRGQDVALRCDPISGHVSLFWYQQALGQGPEFLTYFQNEAQLDKSGLPSDRFFAERPEGSVSTLKIQRTQQEDSAVYLCASSQGTSGEIKETQNFGPGTRLLVL.